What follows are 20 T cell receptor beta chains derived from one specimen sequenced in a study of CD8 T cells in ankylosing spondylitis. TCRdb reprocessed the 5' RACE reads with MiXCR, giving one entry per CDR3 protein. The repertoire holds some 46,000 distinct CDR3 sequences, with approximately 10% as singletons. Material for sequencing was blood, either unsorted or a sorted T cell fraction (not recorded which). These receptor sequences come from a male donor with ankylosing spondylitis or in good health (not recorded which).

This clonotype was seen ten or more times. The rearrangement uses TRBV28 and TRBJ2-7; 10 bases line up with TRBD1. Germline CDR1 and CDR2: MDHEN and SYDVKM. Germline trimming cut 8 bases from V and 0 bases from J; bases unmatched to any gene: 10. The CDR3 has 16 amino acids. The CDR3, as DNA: TGTGCCAGCTCTGAGACAGGGGGCTTTTCCTCCTACGAGCAGTACTTC. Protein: CASSETGGFSSYEQYF.

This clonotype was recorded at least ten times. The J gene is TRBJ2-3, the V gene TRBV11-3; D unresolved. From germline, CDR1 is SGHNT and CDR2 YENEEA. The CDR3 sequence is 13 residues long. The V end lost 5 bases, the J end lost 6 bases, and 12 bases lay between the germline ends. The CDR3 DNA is TGTGCCAGCAGCCTCAGAAGTGAGGATACGCAGTATTTT. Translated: CASSLRSEDTQYF.

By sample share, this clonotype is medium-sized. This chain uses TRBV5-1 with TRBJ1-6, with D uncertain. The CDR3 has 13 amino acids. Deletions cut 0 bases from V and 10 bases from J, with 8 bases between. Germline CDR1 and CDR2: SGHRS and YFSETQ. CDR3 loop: CASSLGVLSPLHF. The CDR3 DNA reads TGCGCCAGCAGCTTGGGGGTACTCTCACCCCTCCACTTT.

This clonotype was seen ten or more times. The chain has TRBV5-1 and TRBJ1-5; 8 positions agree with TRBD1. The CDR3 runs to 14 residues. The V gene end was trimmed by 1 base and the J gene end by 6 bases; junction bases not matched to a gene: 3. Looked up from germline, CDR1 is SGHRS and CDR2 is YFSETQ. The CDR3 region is CASSLTGGIQPQHF. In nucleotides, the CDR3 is TGCGCCAGCAGCTTGACAGGGGGTATTCAGCCCCAGCATTTT. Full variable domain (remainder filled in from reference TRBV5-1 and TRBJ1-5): KAGVTQTPRYLIKTRGQQVTLSCSPISGHRSVSWYQQTPGQGLQFLFEYFSETQRNKGNFPGRFSGRQFSNSRSEMNVSTLELGDSALYLCASSLTGGIQPQHFGDGTRLSIL.

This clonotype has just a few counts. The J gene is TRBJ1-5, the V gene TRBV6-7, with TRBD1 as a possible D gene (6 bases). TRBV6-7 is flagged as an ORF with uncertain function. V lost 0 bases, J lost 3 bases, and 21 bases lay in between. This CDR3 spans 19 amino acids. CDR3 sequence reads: CASSYSICVSGEINQPQHF. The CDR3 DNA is TGTGCCAGCAGTTACTCGATCTGTGTTTCAGGGGAAATCAATCAGCCCCAGCATTTT.

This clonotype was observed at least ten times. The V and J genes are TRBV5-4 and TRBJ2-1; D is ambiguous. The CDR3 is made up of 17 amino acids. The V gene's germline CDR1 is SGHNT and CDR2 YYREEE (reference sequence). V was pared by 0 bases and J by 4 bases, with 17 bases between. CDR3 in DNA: TGTGCCAGCAGCTTGGGGTTGGCCAGGCCCCTTTACAATGAGCAGTTCTTC. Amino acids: CASSLGLARPLYNEQFF.

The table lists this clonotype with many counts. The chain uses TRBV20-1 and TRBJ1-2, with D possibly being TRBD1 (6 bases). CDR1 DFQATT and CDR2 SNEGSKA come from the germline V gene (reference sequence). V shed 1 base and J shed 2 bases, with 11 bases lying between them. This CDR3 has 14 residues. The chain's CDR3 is CSARVGQGNYGYTF. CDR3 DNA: TGCAGTGCTAGAGTTGGGCAGGGGAACTATGGCTACACCTTC.

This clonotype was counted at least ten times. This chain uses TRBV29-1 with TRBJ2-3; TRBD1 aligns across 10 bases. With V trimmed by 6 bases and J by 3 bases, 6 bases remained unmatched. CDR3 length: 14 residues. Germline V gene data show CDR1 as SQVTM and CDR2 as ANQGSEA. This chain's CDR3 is CSVCRQGATDTQYF. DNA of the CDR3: TGCAGCGTCTGCCGACAGGGGGCTACAGATACGCAGTATTTT.

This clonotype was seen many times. CDR3 amino acids: CASSYPPTINSGANVLTF. Here the CDR3 DNA reads TGTGCCAGCAGTTACCCACCGACAATTAACTCTGGGGCCAACGTCCTGACTTTC. This chain links TRBV6-5 with TRBJ2-6, with D hard to call. Per the germline V gene, CDR1 is MNHEY and CDR2 is SVGAGI. There are 18 residues in the CDR3. Trimming shortened V by 2 bases and J by 0 bases, and 14 bases separated the two germline ends.

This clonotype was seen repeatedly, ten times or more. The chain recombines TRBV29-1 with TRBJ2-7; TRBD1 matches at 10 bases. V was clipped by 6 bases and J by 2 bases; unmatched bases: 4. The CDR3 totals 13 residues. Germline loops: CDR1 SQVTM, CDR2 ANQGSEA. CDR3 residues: CSVSGTGAYEQYF. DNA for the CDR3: TGCAGCGTCTCCGGGACAGGGGCCTACGAGCAGTACTTC.

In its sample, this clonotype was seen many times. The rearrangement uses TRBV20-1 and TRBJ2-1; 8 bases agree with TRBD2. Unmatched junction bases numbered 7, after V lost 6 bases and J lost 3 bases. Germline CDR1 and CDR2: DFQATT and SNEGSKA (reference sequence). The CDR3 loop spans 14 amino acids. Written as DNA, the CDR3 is TGCAGTGCGAAACGGGGGGGCCTCTACAATGAGCAGTTCTTC. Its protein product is CSAKRGGLYNEQFF.

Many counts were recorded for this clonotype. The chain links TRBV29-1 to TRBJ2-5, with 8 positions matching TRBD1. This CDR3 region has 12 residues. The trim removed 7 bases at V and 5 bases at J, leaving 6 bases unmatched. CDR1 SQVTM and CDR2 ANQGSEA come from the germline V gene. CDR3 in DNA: TGCAGCGCCCAGGGGGCCGGGGAGACCCAGTACTTC. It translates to CSAQGAGETQYF.

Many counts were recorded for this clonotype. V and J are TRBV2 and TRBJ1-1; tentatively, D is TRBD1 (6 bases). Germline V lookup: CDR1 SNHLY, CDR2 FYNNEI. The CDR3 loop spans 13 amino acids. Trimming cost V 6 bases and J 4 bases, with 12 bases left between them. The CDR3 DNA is TGTGCCAGCAGCCCTCAGGGGAGCACTGAAGCTTTCTTT. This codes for CASSPQGSTEAFF.

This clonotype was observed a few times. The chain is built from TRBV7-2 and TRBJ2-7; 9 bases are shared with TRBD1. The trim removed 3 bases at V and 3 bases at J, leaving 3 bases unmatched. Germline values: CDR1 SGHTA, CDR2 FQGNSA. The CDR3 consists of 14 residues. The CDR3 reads CASSFRDRDYEQYF. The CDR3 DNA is TGTGCCAGCAGCTTTAGGGACAGGGACTACGAGCAGTACTTC. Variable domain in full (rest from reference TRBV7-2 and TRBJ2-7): GAGVSQSPSNKVTEKGKDVELRCDPISGHTALYWYRQSLGQGLEFLIYFQGNSAPDKSGLPSDRFSAERTGGSVSTLTIQRTQQEDSAVYLCASSFRDRDYEQYFGPGTRLTVT.

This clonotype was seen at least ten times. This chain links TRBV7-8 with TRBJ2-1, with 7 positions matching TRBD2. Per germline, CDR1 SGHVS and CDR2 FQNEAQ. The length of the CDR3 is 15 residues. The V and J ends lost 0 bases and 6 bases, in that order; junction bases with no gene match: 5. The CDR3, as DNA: TGTGCCAGCAGCTTAGCTTTGGGGGGGGGCAATGAGCAGTTCTTC. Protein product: CASSLALGGGNEQFF.

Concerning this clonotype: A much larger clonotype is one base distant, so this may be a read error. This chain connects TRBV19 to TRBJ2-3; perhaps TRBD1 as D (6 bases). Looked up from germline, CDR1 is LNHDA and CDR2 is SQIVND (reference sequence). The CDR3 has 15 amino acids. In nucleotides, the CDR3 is TGTGGCAGTAGCGATACAGGGCGCAGCACAGATACGCAGTATTTT. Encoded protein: CGSSDTGRSTDTQYF.

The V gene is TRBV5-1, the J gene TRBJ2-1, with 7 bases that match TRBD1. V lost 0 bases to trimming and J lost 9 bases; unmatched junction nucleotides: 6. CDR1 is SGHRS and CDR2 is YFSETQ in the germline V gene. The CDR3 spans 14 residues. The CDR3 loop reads CASSLERGPREQFF. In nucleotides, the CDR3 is TGCGCCAGCAGCTTGGAAAGGGGGCCTCGTGAGCAGTTCTTC.

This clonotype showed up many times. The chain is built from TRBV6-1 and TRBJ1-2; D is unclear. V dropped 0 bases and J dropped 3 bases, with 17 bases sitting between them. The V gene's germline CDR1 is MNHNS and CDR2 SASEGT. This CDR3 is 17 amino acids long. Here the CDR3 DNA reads TGTGCCAGCAGTGAAGCGCTTTCGGGTGGGGTCGACTATGGCTACACCTTC. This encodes CASSEALSGGVDYGYTF.

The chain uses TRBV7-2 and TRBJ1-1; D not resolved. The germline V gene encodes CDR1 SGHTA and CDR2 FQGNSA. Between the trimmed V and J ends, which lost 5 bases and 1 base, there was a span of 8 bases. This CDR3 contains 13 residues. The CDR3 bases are TGTGCCAGCAGCACGGCTTCGAACACTGAAGCTTTCTTT. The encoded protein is CASSTASNTEAFF.

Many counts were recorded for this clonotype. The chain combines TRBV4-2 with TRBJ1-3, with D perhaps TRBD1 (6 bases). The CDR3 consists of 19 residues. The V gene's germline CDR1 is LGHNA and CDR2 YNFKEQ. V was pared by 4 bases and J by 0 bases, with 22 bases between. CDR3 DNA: TGTGCCAGCAGCCCTCTACCGTCAGCAGGGGCGACCTCTGGAAACACCATATATTTT. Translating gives CASSPLPSAGATSGNTIYF.